This T cell receptor beta chain was sequenced during a study of blood T cell repertoires in COVID-19. Study background: There were acute and convalescent COVID-19 samples, and they came from the United States, Italy and Spain.

The CDR3 contains 15 residues. Trimming shortened V by 2 bases and J by 4 bases, and 15 bases separated the two germline ends. Germline CDR1 reads SGHVS; CDR2 reads FNYEAQ. The authors' processing: Reference gene primer amplification gave estimated nucleated cell counts. Generated by immunoSEQ multiplex PCR, the TCRdb table keeps only in-frame clones and is missing some. Clonal size and the V and J genes are those of that table, whereas D and trimming came from the DNA. The profile covers 190,000 or so clones, with 85% appearing a single time and approximately 18% taken by the ten largest. The specimen sequenced was PBMCs or T cells enriched from blood (not recorded which). The chain couples TRBV7-6 to TRBJ2-7, with TRBD1 as a possible D gene (6 bases). This TCR came from a man aged 35-49 years who had recovered from COVID-19. The CDR3 nucleotides read TGTGCCAGCAGCTTAAATCAGGGACATGGGTACGAGCAGTACTTC. Translated: CASSLNQGHGYEQYF.